The rows below give T cell receptor beta chains drawn from one sample of a study of OX40 agonist ivuxolimab in advanced cancers. The protocol was immunoSEQ multiplex PCR, while the TCRdb copy is restricted to in-frame clones and leaves out a portion. The sample includes about 80,000 clones, 80% to 90% seen only once; the top ten take roughly 0.3%. The sequencing here drew on CD4+ or CD8+ T cells sorted from blood, taken in a trial of the OX40 agonist ivuxolimab. The receptors stem from an adult with an advanced solid tumor such as melanoma, head and neck, liver or kidney cancer. Both conserved end residues are part of each CDR3. A D gene is named only where the DNA matches it firmly. Clone size, where shown, is once, few, many, or a class for clones that have expanded.

CDR3 protein: CASSYVNSPLHF
CDR3 DNA: TGTGCCAGCAGTTACGTGAATTCACCCCTCCACTTT
clone size: NA
D gene: NA
J gene: TRBJ1-6
V gene: TRBV6-5

CDR3 protein: CASRTTSGLGEQYF
CDR3 DNA: TGTGCCAGCCGAACCACTAGCGGCCTCGGGGAGCAGTACTTC
clone size: NA
D gene: TRBD2
J gene: TRBJ2-7
V gene: TRBV19

CDR3 protein: CASSVVGEAEAFF
CDR3 DNA: TGTGCCAGCAGCGTAGTGGGGGAGGCTGAAGCTTTCTTT
clone size: NA
D gene: NA
J gene: TRBJ1-1
V gene: TRBV9

CDR3 protein: CASSLAVGQGPLYGQYF
CDR3 DNA: TGTGCCAGCAGCTTAGCAGTTGGACAGGGGCCGTTGTACGGGCAGTACTTC
clone size: NA
D gene: TRBD1
J gene: TRBJ2-7
V gene: TRBV7-9

CDR3 protein: CAWAGSATNEKLFF
CDR3 DNA: TGTGCCTGGGCAGGGTCGGCAACTAATGAAAAACTGTTTTTT
clone size: NA
D gene: NA
J gene: TRBJ1-4
V gene: TRBV30

CDR3 protein: CASSYPGTKGNTEAFF
CDR3 DNA: TGTGCCAGCAGTTATCCCGGGACAAAAGGGAACACTGAAGCTTTCTTT
clone size: NA
D gene: NA
J gene: TRBJ1-1
V gene: TRBV6-5

CDR3 protein: CATKRDFQETQYF
CDR3 DNA: TGTGCCACTAAAAGGGACTTCCAAGAGACCCAGTACTTC
clone size: NA
D gene: NA
J gene: TRBJ2-5
V gene: TRBV2

CDR3 protein: CASSSVGGLNTGELFF
CDR3 DNA: TGCGCCAGCAGCTCTGTCGGGGGGCTTAACACCGGGGAGCTGTTTTTT
clone size: NA
D gene: NA
J gene: TRBJ2-2
V gene: TRBV5-1

CDR3 protein: CASSHRRLAAGYYEQYF
CDR3 DNA: TGCGCCAGCAGCCACCGCCGCCTAGCGGCCGGATACTACGAGCAGTACTTC
clone size: NA
D gene: TRBD2
J gene: TRBJ2-7
V gene: TRBV4-3

CDR3 protein: CASSSLRISTDTQYF
CDR3 DNA: TGTGCCAGCAGCTCCTTACGCATTAGCACAGATACGCAGTATTTT
clone size: once
D gene: NA
J gene: TRBJ2-3
V gene: TRBV5-6

CDR3 protein: CASSYSGETQYF
CDR3 DNA: TGTGCCAGCAGTTACTCTGGGGAGACCCAGTACTTC
clone size: NA
D gene: NA
J gene: TRBJ2-5
V gene: TRBV6-5

CDR3 protein: CASSVTDFNSPLHF
CDR3 DNA: TGTGCCAGCAGCGTAACAGACTTTAATTCACCCCTCCACTTT
clone size: NA
D gene: NA
J gene: TRBJ1-6
V gene: TRBV9

CDR3 protein: CASSYSFYNSPLHF
CDR3 DNA: TGTGCCAGCAGTTACAGTTTTTATAATTCACCCCTCCACTTT
clone size: NA
D gene: NA
J gene: TRBJ1-6
V gene: TRBV6-5

CDR3 protein: CSVLSGSPYNEQFF
CDR3 DNA: TGCAGCGTCCTCAGCGGGAGCCCCTACAATGAGCAGTTCTTC
clone size: NA
D gene: TRBD2
J gene: TRBJ2-1
V gene: TRBV29-1

CDR3 protein: CSVEAVGGASTDTQYF
CDR3 DNA: TGCAGCGTTGAGGCGGTAGGAGGGGCCTCCACAGATACGCAGTATTTT
clone size: NA
D gene: NA
J gene: TRBJ2-3
V gene: TRBV29-1

CDR3 protein: CASSPQKIKGPEQFF
CDR3 DNA: TGTGCCAGCTCACCACAAAAGATAAAGGGTCCTGAGCAGTTCTTC
clone size: NA
D gene: NA
J gene: TRBJ2-1
V gene: TRBV18

CDR3 protein: CASSQTYEQYF
CDR3 DNA: TGTGCCAGCAGTCAGACCTACGAGCAGTACTTC
clone size: NA
D gene: NA
J gene: TRBJ2-7
V gene: TRBV2

CDR3 protein: CASSPGSQRYEQFF
CDR3 DNA: TGCGCCAGCAGCCCAGGGAGCCAGAGGTATGAGCAGTTCTTC
clone size: NA
D gene: NA
J gene: TRBJ2-1
V gene: TRBV5-1

CDR3 protein: CASSLARLPSGELFF
CDR3 DNA: TGTGCCAGCAGCTTAGCGAGACTACCATCTGGGGAGCTGTTTTTT
clone size: few
D gene: NA
J gene: TRBJ2-2
V gene: TRBV7-9

CDR3 protein: CASREVGQGLSGANVLTF
CDR3 DNA: TGTGCCAGCAGGGAAGTAGGACAGGGCCTCTCTGGGGCCAACGTCCTGACTTTC
clone size: NA
D gene: TRBD1
J gene: TRBJ2-6
V gene: TRBV6-1